The subject of this entry is one T cell receptor beta chain. V was shortened by 3 bases and J by 3 bases, with 12 bases between the two germline ends. This CDR3 comprises 14 residues. Germline V gene lookup returns CDR1 LNHDA and CDR2 SQIVND (reference sequence). This record comes from a study of identical twins. TCRdb redid the calling of the 5' RACE reads with MiXCR, one entry per CDR3 protein. Of a few hundred thousand distinct CDR3 sequences listed, around 15% are singletons. This sample was shared with a second study, whose subject was yellow fever vaccine responses in identical twins. Turning to that study: It has been reported that, in twins, the vaccine T cell response seemed partly convergent and partly personalized.

The chain links TRBV19 to TRBJ2-7; D might be TRBD2 (6 bases). Sample: CD4+ T cells sorted from blood. The receptor's source is a woman aged 18-30 years in good health. DNA of the CDR3: TGTGCCAGTAGTATGGGGGGAGCGAGCTACGAGCAGTACTTC. Encoded protein: CASSMGGASYEQYF.